This record looks at one T cell receptor (beta chain) sequence and its context. The data stem from a study of cytomegalovirus exposure and HLA in healthy donors. PCR primers comprised 60 Vbeta and 13 Jbeta primers. Assay used: immunoSEQ multiplex PCR; TCRdb lists only in-frame clones, some missing. Here the sample spans about 130,000 clones, roughly 70% being singletons. The CDR3 loop spans 13 amino acids. With 6 bases clipped from V and 3 bases from J, the junction kept 2 bases outside the gene matches. The germline V gene encodes CDR1 SNHLY and CDR2 FYNNEI. V gene TRBV2 combines with J gene TRBJ2-5; 9 bases map to TRBD1. The clonotype was recovered from a man aged 35 to 55 in good health and CMV-seronegative. Source material: PBMCs. The CDR3 sequence: CASSWDREETQYF. CDR3 DNA sequence: TGTGCCAGCAGCTGGGACAGGGAAGAGACCCAGTACTTC.